Listed here are 21 T cell receptor beta chains from one sample, sequenced in a study of T cells in Graves' hyperthyroidism and ophthalmopathy. TCR beta CDR3 sequences were amplified from RNA transcripts. The HTBI set primed first-round TCR CDR3 RT-PCR. One entry per CDR3 protein results from TCRdb running MiXCR on the multiplex PCR reads. The sample gives approximately 400,000 distinct CDR3 sequences, approximately 14% of which show up once; around 7% is in the top ten. The sample was blood. These receptors all stem from a woman between 18 and 30 years old with Graves' hyperthyroidism.

This clonotype was seen many times. The rearrangement links TRBV6-1 to TRBJ1-4; TRBD1 is a possible D gene (6 bases). CDR3 length: 14 residues. V lost 5 bases, J lost 8 bases, and 15 bases lay in between. Germline V gene data show CDR1 as MNHNS and CDR2 as SASEGT. CDR3 loop: CASSPDRFSEKLFF. DNA of the CDR3: TGTGCCAGCAGTCCCGACAGGTTCAGCGAAAAACTGTTTTTT.

This clonotype was found many times. The rearrangement uses TRBV11-2 and TRBJ2-3; D possibly corresponds to TRBD2 (5 bases). Germline assignment: CDR1 SGHAT and CDR2 FQNNGV. There are 14 residues in the CDR3. Trimming removed 3 bases at V and 1 base at J, with 8 bases between. The CDR3 DNA reads TGTGCCAGCAGCTTCACTAGAGGCACAGATACGCAGTATTTT. Translated, it gives CASSFTRGTDTQYF.

This clonotype was counted ten times or more. The CDR3 sequence: CASSLEVADTDTQYF. The CDR3 bases are TGTGCCAGCAGCTTAGAGGTAGCGGACACAGATACGCAGTATTTT. The chain couples TRBV7-9 to TRBJ2-3, with TRBD2 as a possible D gene (6 bases). V was pared by 1 base and J by 2 bases, with 10 bases between. The length of the CDR3 is 15 residues. Per germline, CDR1 SEHNR and CDR2 FQNEAQ (reference sequence).

The CDR3 reads CSVERGRGVDEQFF. DNA for the CDR3: TGCAGCGTTGAAAGGGGAAGGGGCGTCGATGAGCAGTTCTTC. This rearrangement joins TRBV29-1 to TRBJ2-1; D might be TRBD1 (5 bases). The germline V gene encodes CDR1 SQVTM and CDR2 ANQGSEA. This CDR3 spans 14 amino acids. V was pared by 2 bases and J by 8 bases, with 16 bases between.

This clonotype came up a few times. The gene calls are TRBV5-1 and TRBJ1-5; 8 bases match TRBD1. Germline-derived CDR1 and CDR2 are SGHRS and YFSETQ. The CDR3 spans 15 residues. Trimming at V came to 2 bases and at J to 0 bases, leaving 1 base not matched to a gene. Here the CDR3 DNA reads TGCGCCAGCAGCTTCACAGGGGGTAGCAATCAGCCCCAGCATTTT. This codes for CASSFTGGSNQPQHF.

In this sample, this clonotype turned up many times. The chain recombines TRBV5-6 with TRBJ2-1; 11 nucleotides align to TRBD1. CDR3 length: 17 amino acids. J gave up 2 bases and V 5 bases, and 9 bases lay outside the gene matches. Germline V gives CDR1 SGHDT, CDR2 YYEEEE. The CDR3 DNA is TGTGCCAGCAGTCCAACTAGGACAGGGGGCGCCTACAATGAGCAGTTCTTC. Its protein product is CASSPTRTGGAYNEQFF.

This clonotype was counted many times. The V gene is TRBV14, the J gene TRBJ1-1, with D unclear. V lost 1 base and J lost 4, with 4 bases in between. Germline V gene sequence: CDR1 SGHDN, CDR2 FVKESK. The CDR3 runs to 12 residues. The CDR3 DNA reads as TGTGCCAGCAGCCAAGCTCCCACTGAAGCTTTCTTT. Translation: CASSQAPTEAFF. The full variable domain, in which reference TRBV14 and TRBJ1-1 provide the parts outside the CDR3, is EAGVTQFPSHSVIEKGQTVTLRCDPISGHDNLYWYRRVMGKEIKFLLHFVKESKQDESGMPNNRFLAERTGGTYSTLKVQPAELEDSGVYFCASSQAPTEAFFGQGTRLTVV.

The table lists this clonotype with a few counts. The chain links TRBV7-8 to TRBJ2-7; a possible D gene is TRBD1 (5 bases). The CDR3 covers 14 residues. Germline lookup yields CDR1 SGHVS and CDR2 FQNEAQ. The germline V and J ends were trimmed by 5 bases and 2 bases, with 13 bases remaining between them. CDR3: CASSRRQSPYEQYF. The CDR3 bases are TGTGCCAGCAGCCGGCGACAGTCACCCTACGAGCAGTACTTC.

The table lists this clonotype with many counts. The rearrangement uses TRBV9 and TRBJ1-1; 10 positions agree with TRBD1. Unmatched junction bases numbered 11, after V lost 0 bases and J lost 3 bases. The germline gives CDR1 SGDLS, CDR2 YYNGEE. This CDR3 region has 18 residues. The CDR3 is CASSVGDRGRLADTEAFF. In DNA form, the CDR3 reads TGTGCCAGCAGCGTAGGGGACAGGGGCCGGTTGGCCGACACTGAAGCTTTCTTT.

Concerning this clonotype itself: The missing conserved phenylalanine or tryptophan at the end of this CDR3 makes a read error likely. The chain links TRBV3-1 to TRBJ2-5, with 7 bases fitting TRBD2. This CDR3 has 16 amino acids. From germline, CDR1 is LGHDT and CDR2 YNNKEL (reference sequence). The trim removed 4 bases at V and 4 bases at J, leaving 12 bases unmatched. CDR3 in amino acids: CASSPRAGAGGETQYL. The CDR3 bases are TGTGCCAGCAGCCCCAGGGCGGGAGCGGGCGGAGAGACCCAGTACCTC.

This clonotype was observed at least ten times. A junction boundary mismatches the germline segment, possibly from a read error. The chain combines TRBV7-3 with TRBJ2-7, with D unresolved. Germline CDR1 and CDR2: SGHTA and FQGTGA. The CDR3 consists of 13 residues. CDR3: CASSLTRNAEQYF. In DNA form, the CDR3 reads TGTGCCAGCAGCCTAACACGGAATGCCGAGCAGTACTTC.

This clonotype has more than one count but fewer than ten. The chain uses TRBV28 and TRBJ2-3; 9 positions match TRBD2. J gave up 1 base and V 6 bases, and 8 bases lay outside the gene matches. Per the germline V gene, CDR1 is MDHEN and CDR2 is SYDVKM. The CDR3 spans 16 residues. The CDR3 loop reads CASSPLASGGTDTQYF. The CDR3 bases are TGTGCCAGCAGCCCACTGGCTAGCGGGGGCACAGATACGCAGTATTTT.

This clonotype was counted many times. V and J are TRBV5-1 and TRBJ1-2; D is ambiguous. Germline assignment: CDR1 SGHRS and CDR2 YFSETQ. CDR3 length: 13 amino acids. Between the trimmed V and J ends, which lost 4 bases and 1 base, there was a span of 8 bases. In nucleotides, the CDR3 is TGCGCCAGCAGCACCCGGGTTAACTATGGCTACACCTTC. Its translation: CASSTRVNYGYTF.

This clonotype was observed at least ten times. V usage is TRBV2 and J usage is TRBJ2-7; D may correspond to TRBD1 or TRBD2 (6 bases each). Germline CDR1 and CDR2: SNHLY and FYNNEI. Trimming took off 6 bases at V and 4 bases at J, with 19 bases between the two ends. The CDR3 has 15 residues. The CDR3 region is CASSKVRDTTYEQYF. Written as DNA, the CDR3 is TGTGCCAGCAGCAAAGTGCGGGACACTACTTACGAGCAGTACTTC.

The V call is TRBV5-4, the J call TRBJ2-3; D not certain. Trimming left V 9 bases short and J 0 bases short, with 17 bases between. This CDR3 has 15 residues. Germline values: CDR1 SGHNT, CDR2 YYREEE (reference sequence). The CDR3 DNA sequence: TGTGCCACCTCATTCTCGATATCAAGCACAGATACGCAGTATTTT. Translation: CATSFSISSTDTQYF.

This clonotype appeared many times. This chain uses TRBV7-8 with TRBJ1-5; D might be TRBD1 (5 bases). This CDR3 is built from 15 residues. From germline, CDR1 is SGHVS and CDR2 FQNEAQ. V gave up 4 bases and J gave up 3 bases, with 13 bases separating them. CDR3 loop: CASSSGGASNQPQHF. The CDR3 nucleotides read TGTGCCAGCAGCTCAGGAGGGGCTTCCAATCAGCCCCAGCATTTT.

This clonotype was recorded many times. The chain couples TRBV12-3 or TRBV12-4 to TRBJ2-2; 7 nucleotides match TRBD1. This CDR3 comprises 13 residues. With V trimmed by 5 bases and J by 7 bases, 4 bases remained unmatched. CDR3 bases: TGTGCCAGCAGTGCACAGGGGATCGGGGAGCTGTTTTTT. This sequence encodes CASSAQGIGELFF.

This clonotype showed up many times. This sequence joins TRBV5-1 and TRBJ2-3; D is undetermined. The CDR3 contains 15 residues. From germline, CDR1 is SGHRS and CDR2 YFSETQ. Deletions cut 0 bases from V and 2 bases from J, with 10 bases between. CDR3 region: CASSLEGKLTDTQYF. The CDR3 DNA follows: TGCGCCAGCAGCTTGGAAGGGAAACTCACAGATACGCAGTATTTT.

This clonotype has ten or more counts. The rearrangement uses TRBV19 and TRBJ1-4; no reliable D call. Per germline, CDR1 LNHDA and CDR2 SQIVND (reference sequence). CDR3 size: 14 residues. V dropped 3 bases and J dropped 4 bases, with 9 bases sitting between them. The CDR3 region is CASSMDAINEKLFF. CDR3 sequence (DNA): TGTGCCAGTAGTATGGACGCCATTAATGAAAAACTGTTTTTT.

The V call is TRBV3-1, the J call TRBJ1-2, with 8 bases matching TRBD1. Losses at the gene ends were 1 base for V and 0 bases for J; bases not matched to a gene: 7. This CDR3 is 17 amino acids long. CDR1 and CDR2 from the germline V gene are LGHDT and YNNKEL (reference sequence). The CDR3 nucleotides read TGTGCCAGCAGCCAAGTCCGACAGGGGCCGCCTAACTATGGCTACACCTTC. Amino acids: CASSQVRQGPPNYGYTF. Full variable domain (remainder filled in from reference TRBV3-1 and TRBJ1-2): DTAVSQTPKYLVTQMGNDKSIKCEQNLGHDTMYWYKQDSKKFLKIMFSYNNKELIINETVPNRFSPKSPDKAHLNLHINSLELGDSAVYFCASSQVRQGPPNYGYTFGSGTRLTVV.

This clonotype was counted at least ten times. The V gene is TRBV18, the J gene TRBJ2-3; D possibly matches TRBD1 or TRBD2 (5 bases each). The CDR3 is 16 residues long. Germline loops: CDR1 KGHSH, CDR2 LQKENI. V was pared by 3 bases and J by 0 bases, with 13 bases between. In DNA, the CDR3 is TGTGCCAGCTCACCGGCCTCCGGGGCTAGCACAGATACGCAGTATTTT. This gives the protein CASSPASGASTDTQYF. The whole variable domain, remainder taken from reference TRBV18 and TRBJ2-3, is NAGVMQNPRHLVRRRGQEARLRCSPMKGHSHVYWYRQLPEEGLKFMVYLQKENIIDESGMPKERFSAEFPKEGPSILRIQQVVRGDSAAYFCASSPASGASTDTQYFGPGTRLTVL.